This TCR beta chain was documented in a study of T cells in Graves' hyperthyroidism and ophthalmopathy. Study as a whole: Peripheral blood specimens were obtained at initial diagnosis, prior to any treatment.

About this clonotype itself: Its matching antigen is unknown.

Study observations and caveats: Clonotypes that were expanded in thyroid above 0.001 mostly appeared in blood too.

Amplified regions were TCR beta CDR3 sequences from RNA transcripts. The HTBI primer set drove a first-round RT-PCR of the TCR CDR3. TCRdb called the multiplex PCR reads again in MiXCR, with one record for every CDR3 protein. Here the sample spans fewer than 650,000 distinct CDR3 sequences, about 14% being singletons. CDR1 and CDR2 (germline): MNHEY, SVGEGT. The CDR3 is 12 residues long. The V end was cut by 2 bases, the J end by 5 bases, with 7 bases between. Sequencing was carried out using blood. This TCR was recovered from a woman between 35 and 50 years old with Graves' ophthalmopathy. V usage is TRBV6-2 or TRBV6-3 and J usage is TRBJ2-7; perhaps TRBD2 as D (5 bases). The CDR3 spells CASSYVGDEQYF. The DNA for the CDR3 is TGTGCCAGCAGTTACGTGGGAGACGAGCAGTACTTC.